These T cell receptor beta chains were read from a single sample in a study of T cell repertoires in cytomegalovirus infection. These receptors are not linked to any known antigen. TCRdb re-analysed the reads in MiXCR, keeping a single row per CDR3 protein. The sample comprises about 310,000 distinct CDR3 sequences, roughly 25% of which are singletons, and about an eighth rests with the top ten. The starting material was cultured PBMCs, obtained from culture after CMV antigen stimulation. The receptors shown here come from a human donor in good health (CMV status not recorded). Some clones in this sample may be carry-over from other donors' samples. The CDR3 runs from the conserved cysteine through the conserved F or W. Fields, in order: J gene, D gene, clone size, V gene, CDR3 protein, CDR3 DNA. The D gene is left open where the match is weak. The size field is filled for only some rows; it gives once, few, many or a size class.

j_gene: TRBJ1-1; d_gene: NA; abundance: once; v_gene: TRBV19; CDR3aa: CASSIDRDMNTEAFF; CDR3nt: TGTGCCAGTAGTATAGACAGGGATATGAACACTGAAGCTTTCTTT
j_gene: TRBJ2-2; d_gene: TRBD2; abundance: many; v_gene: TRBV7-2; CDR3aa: CASSLEGAGGLGELFF; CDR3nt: TGTGCCAGCAGCTTAGAAGGCGCGGGAGGGCTTGGGGAGCTGTTTTTT
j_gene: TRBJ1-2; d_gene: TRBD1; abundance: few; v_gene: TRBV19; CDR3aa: CASSIHVGTVYGYTF; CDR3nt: TGTGCCAGTAGTATCCATGTAGGGACAGTTTATGGCTACACCTTC
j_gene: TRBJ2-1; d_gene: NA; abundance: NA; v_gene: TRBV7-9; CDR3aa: CASAGTLASGEQFF; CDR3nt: TGTGCCAGCGCCGGGACTCTAGCGTCTGGTGAGCAGTTCTTC
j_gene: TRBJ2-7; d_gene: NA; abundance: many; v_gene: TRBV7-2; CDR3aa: CASSLDRQVSYEQYF; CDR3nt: TGTGCCAGCAGCTTAGATAGACAGGTCTCCTACGAGCAGTACTTC
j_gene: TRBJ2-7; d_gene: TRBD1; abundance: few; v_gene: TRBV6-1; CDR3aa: CASSAGTGQYEQYF; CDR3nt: TGTGCCAGCAGTGCCGGGACAGGGCAGTACGAGCAGTACTTC
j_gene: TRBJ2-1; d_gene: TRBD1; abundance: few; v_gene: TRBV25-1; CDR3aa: CACNRGGGSYNEQFF; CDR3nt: TGTGCATGCAATAGAGGGGGCGGTTCCTACAATGAGCAGTTCTTC
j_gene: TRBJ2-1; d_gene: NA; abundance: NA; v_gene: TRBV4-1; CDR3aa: CASSGGGASALGNEQFF; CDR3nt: TGCGCCAGCAGTGGGGGGGGGGCAAGCGCCCTTGGAAATGAGCAGTTCTTC
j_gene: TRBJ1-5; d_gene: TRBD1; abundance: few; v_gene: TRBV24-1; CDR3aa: CATSDTGAGNQPQHF; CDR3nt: TGTGCCACCAGCGACACAGGGGCGGGAAATCAGCCCCAGCATTTT
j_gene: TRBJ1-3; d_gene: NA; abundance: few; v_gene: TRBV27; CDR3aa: CASSPYAGDTGNTIYF; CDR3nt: TGTGCCAGCAGTCCTTATGCAGGGGATACTGGAAACACCATATATTTT